This T cell receptor beta chain was sequenced in a study of patients with pleural tuberculosis (dated by TCRdb to the mid-2010s). The instrument given in TCRdb is Illumina Genome Analyzer IIx. The public reads were run again by TCRdb, first through fastp at Q25 and then through MiXCR, and only productive beta chains were kept. Every entry covers one CDR3 protein and lists the most common genes and DNA from its rows. This sample comprises nearly 30,000 distinct CDR3 sequences, 15% to 20% of them detected only once. The top ten hold roughly 4% of the sample. Counted from cysteine to phenylalanine, this CDR3 has 15 amino acids. This entry keeps only the CDR3 DNA: 45 bases, framed from base 1. CDR1 and CDR2 are read off the germline V gene (reference sequence) as MNHNY and SVGAGI. V gives up 3 bases and J gives up 6 bases, and the segment between their germline ends measures 18 bases. This clonotype occurred many times. There is no known antigen for this receptor. Qualities for individual bases were not recorded, and no much larger clone is one base off.

Input material: peripheral blood. This TCR derives from a human donor with pleural tuberculosis. The V and J segments used are TRBV6-6 and TRBJ2-7; the D gene assignment is perhaps TRBD1 or TRBD2, with each matching 6 bases. The DNA sequence is TGTGCCAGCAGTTATTTTGGGGGCGCCGGGGGCGAGCAGTACTTC. The resulting protein is CASSYFGGAGGEQYF.